This T cell receptor beta chain is from a study of patients and donors after allogeneic stem cell transplantation. This clonotype was observed a few times. Trimming at V came to 5 bases and at J to 4 bases, leaving 11 bases not matched to a gene. Germline CDR1 and CDR2: MNHEY and SMNVEV (reference sequence). The CDR3 is 17 amino acids. One entry per CDR3 protein, called by TCRdb with MiXCR from the RT-PCR reads. The sample yields fewer than 250,000 distinct CDR3 sequences, approximately 14% seen once. The TCR sequence derives from a human donor who was either an allogeneic HSCT recipient or a stem cell or donor lymphocyte infusion donor (not recorded which). It is not recorded whose cells these are; they may come from a transplant donor. This rearrangement joins TRBV27 to TRBJ1-5; 10 bases line up with TRBD1. Sequencing used blood, either unsorted or a sorted T cell fraction (not recorded which). The chain's CDR3 is CASSLHSRQGANQPQHF. The CDR3 coding sequence is TGTGCCAGCAGTCTTCACTCTAGACAGGGGGCGAATCAGCCCCAGCATTTT.